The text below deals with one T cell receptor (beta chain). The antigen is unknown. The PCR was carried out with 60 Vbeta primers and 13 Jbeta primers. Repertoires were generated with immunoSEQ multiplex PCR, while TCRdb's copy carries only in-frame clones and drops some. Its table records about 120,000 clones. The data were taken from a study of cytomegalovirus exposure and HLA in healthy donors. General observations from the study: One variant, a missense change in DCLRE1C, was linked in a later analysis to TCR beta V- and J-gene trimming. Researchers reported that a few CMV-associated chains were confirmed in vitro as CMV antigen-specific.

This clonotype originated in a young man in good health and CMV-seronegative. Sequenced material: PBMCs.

CDR3 in DNA: TGTGCCACCGGAGGACAGGGGATGGGACCTGAGACTGAAGCTTTCTTT. Protein product: CATGGQGMGPETEAFF. The J gene is TRBJ1-1, the V gene TRBV11-2; 9 bases agree with TRBD1. CDR3 size: 16 residues. Trimming at V came to 10 bases and at J to 5 bases, leaving 17 bases not matched to a gene. The germline CDR1 and CDR2 sequences are SGHAT and FQNNGV.